Only a few counts were recorded for the clone carrying this T cell receptor beta chain. Antigen: not known. One entry per CDR3 protein, called by TCRdb with MiXCR from the reads. The sample records 150,000 to 200,000 distinct CDR3 sequences, around 14% being singletons. This entry comes from a study of T cell repertoires in cytomegalovirus infection. Study details: Indications came from public TCR beta signatures; they pointed to CMV infection and to a matching HLA type.

Study-level points and caveats: Frequencies of public TCR beta families were cumulated, and this identified carriers of CMV plus the relevant HLA. HLA-C-restricted CMV clonotypes gave the most frequent clonotype in two of eight donors.

The V gene's germline CDR1 is MNHEY and CDR2 SMNVEV (reference sequence). This CDR3 has 14 residues. V lost 6 bases, J lost 2 bases, and 8 bases lay in between. The TCR originated in a human donor in good health (CMV status not recorded). Some clones in this sample may be carry-over from other donors' samples. V gene TRBV27 combines with J gene TRBJ2-6; maybe TRBD1 (5 bases). The sample was PBMCs. The CDR3: CASRPGTGANVLTF. In nucleotides, the CDR3 is TGTGCCAGCAGGCCAGGGACTGGGGCCAACGTCCTGACTTTC.